The 24 T cell receptor beta chains given below trace back to one sample, sequenced in a study of beta chain features in type 1 diabetes (dated by TCRdb to the late 2010s). The library was produced with the immunoSEQ multiplex PCR assay. The High Capacity cDNA Reverse Transcription Kit was used to reverse transcribe all of the isolated RNA, meaning that expressed TCRB transcripts were what got sequenced. This is the immuneACCESS table as TCRdb keeps it, with only in-frame sequences that have V and J called. A part of the clones is gone; compared with another copy, unresolved V genes explain less than half, and the rest is unexplained. Counted in this sample were 120,000 to 150,000 clones; 6.5% to 8.5% of them appeared once. 1.4% of the sample is in the top ten clones. Sequences were obtained from central memory CD4+ T cells from blood. The receptors originated from a woman in her 30s in good health.

This clone was counted ten times or more. The V and J genes are TRBV25-1 and TRBJ1-2; TRBD1 matches at 7 bases. The CDR3 spans 14 residues. The trim removed 4 bases at V and 4 bases at J, leaving 6 bases unmatched. Germline-derived CDR1 and CDR2 are MGHDK and SYGVNS. The CDR3 here is CASSADRAGYGYTF. The CDR3 DNA reads TGTGCCAGCAGTGCAGACAGGGCCGGCTATGGCTACACCTTC.

This clone has more than one count but fewer than ten. This chain's CDR3 is CASSIVARAIQPQHF. CDR3 bases: TGTGCCAGTAGTATAGTTGCCCGCGCCATTCAGCCCCAGCATTTT. This chain links TRBV19 with TRBJ1-5, with no clear D. Germline CDR1 LNHDA, CDR2 SQIVND (reference sequence). The CDR3 has 15 amino acids. The V end lost 1 base, the J end lost 6 bases, and 13 bases lay between the germline ends.

This clone was counted only a few times. V usage is TRBV4-3 and J usage is TRBJ2-3; TRBD2 aligns across 12 bases. The trim removed 0 bases at V and 1 base at J, leaving 8 bases unmatched. CDR3 length: 19 amino acids. Germline V gives CDR1 LGHNA, CDR2 YSLEER. The CDR3 region has the DNA TGCGCCAGCAGCCAAGAGTGGACTAGCGGGATAGGGGGCACAGATACGCAGTATTTT. Amino acids: CASSQEWTSGIGGTDTQYF.

This clone was found many times. The J gene is TRBJ1-2, the V gene TRBV14; D is ambiguous. Looked up from germline, CDR1 is SGHDN and CDR2 is FVKESK. The CDR3 has 13 amino acids. The ends were cut back, 4 bases at V and 4 bases at J, with 10 bases in the middle. The CDR3: CASSPGRGYGYTF. The CDR3 DNA follows: TGTGCCAGCAGCCCTGGACGGGGCTATGGCTACACCTTC.

The chain employs TRBV6-1 and TRBJ2-5; D might be TRBD2 (6 bases). The CDR3 sequence is 16 residues long. V gave up 4 bases and J gave up 1 base, with 16 bases separating them. CDR1 and CDR2 from the germline V gene are MNHNS and SASEGT. The CDR3 bases are TGTGCCAGCAGTGGGAAAGCGGGTCTGTTCCAAGAGACCCAGTACTTC. This translates into CASSGKAGLFQETQYF.

This chain joins TRBV15 and TRBJ2-7; 9 positions agree with TRBD2. Germline V gives CDR1 LNHNV, CDR2 YYDKDF (reference sequence). CDR3 length: 14 residues. V lost 4 bases, J lost 2 bases, and 3 bases stayed unmatched. The CDR3 nucleotides read TGTGCCACCAGCATCGGCGGGGGGGCCTACGAGCAGTACTTC. Translated, it gives CATSIGGGAYEQYF.

The J gene is TRBJ1-2, the V gene TRBV6-5; a possible D gene is TRBD1 (5 bases). Germline lookup yields CDR1 MNHEY and CDR2 SVGAGI. CDR3 length: 13 amino acids. V dropped 2 bases and J dropped 8 bases, with 12 bases sitting between them. The CDR3 DNA reads TGTGCCAGCAGTTACGAAGGGGTGAAAGGCTACACCTTC. It is translated as CASSYEGVKGYTF.

This chain connects TRBV7-2 to TRBJ2-1, with D possibly TRBD1 on 7 matching bases. CDR3 size: 15 residues. Germline V gene sequence: CDR1 SGHTA, CDR2 FQGNSA. V lost 3 bases, J lost 5 bases, and 14 bases lay in between. The CDR3 DNA sequence: TGTGCCAGCAGCTTCCAGGGGGGTATTAACAATGAGCAGTTCTTC. Translated, it gives CASSFQGGINNEQFF.

This clone was detected only a few times. The chain joins TRBV9 to TRBJ1-1, with TRBD1 matching 8 bases. CDR3 size: 17 residues. Trimming removed 2 bases from V and 1 base from J; junction bases left unmatched: 10. Per germline, CDR1 SGDLS and CDR2 YYNGEE. CDR3: CASSVTRNRGSNTEAFF. The CDR3, as DNA: TGTGCCAGCAGCGTTACCCGGAACAGGGGGTCGAACACTGAAGCTTTCTTT.

This clone was detected only a few times. The chain uses TRBV4-2 and TRBJ2-2; perhaps TRBD2 as D (6 bases). CDR3 length: 17 residues. Deletions cut 0 bases from V and 0 bases from J, with 11 bases between. CDR1 and CDR2 from the germline V gene are LGHNA and YNFKEQ. As DNA, the CDR3 is TGTGCCAGCAGCCAAGATGGGGGGAGTTCGAACACCGGGGAGCTGTTTTTT. Translating it yields CASSQDGGSSNTGELFF.

V and J are TRBV19 and TRBJ2-7; D gene uncertain. V lost 6 bases and J 2 bases, leaving 8 bases between the germline ends. The CDR3 spans 12 residues. Germline values: CDR1 LNHDA, CDR2 SQIVND (reference sequence). This chain's CDR3 is CASRDSTYEQYF. As DNA, the CDR3 is TGTGCCAGTAGAGACTCAACCTACGAGCAGTACTTC.

This clone was detected a few times. The chain is built from TRBV9 and TRBJ1-5, with 7 positions matching TRBD1. The trim removed 3 bases at V and 2 bases at J, leaving 2 bases unmatched. Per the germline V gene, CDR1 is SGDLS and CDR2 is YYNGEE. CDR3 length: 14 residues. CDR3 in DNA: TGTGCCAGCAGCGGCCAGGGGGGCAATCAGCCCCAGCATTTT. It codes for CASSGQGGNQPQHF. The whole variable domain, filled in from reference TRBV9 and TRBJ1-5, reads DSGVTQTPKHLITATGQRVTLRCSPRSGDLSVYWYQQSLDQGLQFLIQYYNGEERAKGNILERFSAQQFPDLHSELNLSSLELGDSALYFCASSGQGGNQPQHFGDGTRLSIL.

V and J are TRBV28 and TRBJ2-5; 9 positions agree with TRBD2. This CDR3 has 16 residues. CDR1 is MDHEN, CDR2 SYDVKM, per germline. V shed 5 bases, J shed 3 bases, and the junction held 10 bases outside the gene matches. The CDR3 sequence is CASSRGLAGREETQYF. The CDR3 bases are TGTGCCAGCAGTCGTGGGCTAGCGGGAAGAGAAGAGACCCAGTACTTC.

The sample holds a few counts of this clone. The rearrangement links TRBV28 to TRBJ1-5; D is unclear. From germline, CDR1 is MDHEN and CDR2 SYDVKM. This CDR3 has 12 amino acids. V was cut by 4 bases and J by 9 bases, with 10 bases left in between. The CDR3 sequence: CASSSPSRPQHF. The CDR3 DNA is TGTGCCAGCAGTTCCCCGAGTCGGCCCCAGCATTTT.

This clone appeared a few times. This chain uses TRBV7-6 with TRBJ2-1; 7 nucleotides match TRBD2. The length of the CDR3 is 15 residues. The J segment lost 8 bases and the V segment lost 5 bases, leaving 12 bases of the junction unmatched. Germline-derived CDR1 and CDR2 are SGHVS and FNYEAQ. The CDR3 DNA is TGTGCCAGCAGCCCCACCCAGGCTAGCGGAGATGAGCAGTTCTTC. Its translation is CASSPTQASGDEQFF.

The chain carries TRBV7-3 and TRBJ2-2; 12 nucleotides line up with TRBD2. CDR3 length: 19 residues. The germline gives CDR1 SGHTA, CDR2 FQGTGA. The junction had 12 bases not matched to a gene; V was cut back by 5 bases and J by 2 bases. This CDR3 is CASSPNGLAGRINTGELFF. The CDR3 DNA follows: TGTGCCAGCAGCCCAAACGGACTAGCGGGAAGGATCAACACCGGGGAGCTGTTTTTT.

The chain couples TRBV11-2 to TRBJ2-1, with D maybe TRBD2 (5 bases). In germline, CDR1 is SGHAT, CDR2 FQNNGV. The V end was cut by 5 bases, the J end by 0 bases, with 14 bases between. The CDR3 runs to 16 residues. CDR3 DNA: TGTGCCAGCAGCCGAGAAGCGGCAAACTCCTACAATGAGCAGTTCTTC. Its translation: CASSREAANSYNEQFF.

In regard to this clone: The junction shows a germline mismatch at one end, possibly a read error. This chain uses TRBV25-1 with TRBJ1-2; 9 nucleotides match TRBD1. Germline CDR1 reads MGHDK; CDR2 reads SYGVNS. CDR3 length: 15 residues. CDR3 in DNA: TGTGCCAGCACTTATACCGGGACAGGGAACTCTGGCTACACCTTC. It translates to CASTYTGTGNSGYTF.

The table lists this clone with a few counts. V and J are TRBV4-3 and TRBJ1-2; the D gene is possibly TRBD1 (6 bases). The CDR3 consists of 14 residues. The V gene lost 1 base and the J gene lost 8 bases, with 14 bases spanning the gap. Germline CDR1 LGHNA, CDR2 YSLEER. The CDR3 spells CASSQGPGVGGYTF. CDR3 DNA sequence: TGCGCCAGCAGCCAAGGGCCAGGGGTGGGGGGCTACACCTTC.

The chain employs TRBV28 and TRBJ2-7; 11 bases fit TRBD2. Germline loops: CDR1 MDHEN, CDR2 SYDVKM. This CDR3 spans 14 amino acids. The junction had 2 bases not matched to a gene; V was cut back by 3 bases and J by 4 bases. CDR3: CASSLGLAEYEQYF. In nucleotides, the CDR3 is TGTGCCAGCAGTTTGGGACTAGCGGAGTACGAGCAGTACTTC.

The J gene is TRBJ1-3, the V gene TRBV4-1, with TRBD1 identical over 8 bases. Germline loops: CDR1 MGHRA, CDR2 YSYEKL. With 0 bases clipped from V and 5 bases from J, the junction kept 9 bases outside the gene matches. The CDR3 is made up of 17 amino acids. As DNA, the CDR3 is TGCGCCAGCAGCCAAGAATTCGCGGCCAGGGGGCGAAACACCATATATTTT. This encodes CASSQEFAARGRNTIYF.

The chain couples TRBV4-2 to TRBJ1-4; D call uncertain. V was cut by 1 base and J by 0 bases, with 9 bases left in between. The CDR3 extends over 16 amino acids. From germline, CDR1 is LGHNA and CDR2 YNFKEQ. The CDR3 reads CASSQVFQATNEKLFF. The CDR3, as DNA: TGTGCCAGCAGCCAAGTGTTCCAGGCAACTAATGAAAAACTGTTTTTT.

This clone was seen a few times. V is TRBV9 and J is TRBJ2-3; 10 bases agree with TRBD1. Germline V gene sequence: CDR1 SGDLS, CDR2 YYNGEE. V was clipped by 4 bases and J by 5 bases; unmatched bases: 7. The CDR3 extends over 15 amino acids. The chain's CDR3 is CASSPRDRGVDTQYF. The CDR3 DNA follows: TGTGCCAGCAGCCCTCGGGACAGGGGTGTAGATACGCAGTATTTT.

The J gene is TRBJ1-1, the V gene TRBV29-1; 7 bases line up with TRBD1. This CDR3 is 14 amino acids long. J gave up 0 bases and V 4 bases, and 5 bases lay outside the gene matches. Germline loops: CDR1 SQVTM, CDR2 ANQGSEA. The CDR3 DNA is TGCAGCGTTGCCAGGACAGGCATGAACACTGAAGCTTTCTTT. This gives the protein CSVARTGMNTEAFF.